This T cell receptor (beta chain) was obtained from a study of monozygotic twins with inflammatory bowel disease. TCRdb reprocessed the 5' RACE reads and reports one entry per CDR3 protein, with no DNA. The sample totals 110,000 to 150,000 distinct CDR3 sequences. The CDR3 extends over 18 amino acids. Looked up from germline, CDR1 is MNHEY and CDR2 is SMNVEV (reference sequence). V usage is TRBV27 and J usage is TRBJ2-7; TCRdb gives TRBD2 as the D gene, but with no DNA this cannot be confirmed. Sequencing was done on a sample of blood. The TCR sequence derives from a human donor with ulcerative colitis or Crohn's disease, or a healthy co-twin of an affected twin (not recorded which). CDR3 amino acids: CASSLSGLAGVHSYEQYF.